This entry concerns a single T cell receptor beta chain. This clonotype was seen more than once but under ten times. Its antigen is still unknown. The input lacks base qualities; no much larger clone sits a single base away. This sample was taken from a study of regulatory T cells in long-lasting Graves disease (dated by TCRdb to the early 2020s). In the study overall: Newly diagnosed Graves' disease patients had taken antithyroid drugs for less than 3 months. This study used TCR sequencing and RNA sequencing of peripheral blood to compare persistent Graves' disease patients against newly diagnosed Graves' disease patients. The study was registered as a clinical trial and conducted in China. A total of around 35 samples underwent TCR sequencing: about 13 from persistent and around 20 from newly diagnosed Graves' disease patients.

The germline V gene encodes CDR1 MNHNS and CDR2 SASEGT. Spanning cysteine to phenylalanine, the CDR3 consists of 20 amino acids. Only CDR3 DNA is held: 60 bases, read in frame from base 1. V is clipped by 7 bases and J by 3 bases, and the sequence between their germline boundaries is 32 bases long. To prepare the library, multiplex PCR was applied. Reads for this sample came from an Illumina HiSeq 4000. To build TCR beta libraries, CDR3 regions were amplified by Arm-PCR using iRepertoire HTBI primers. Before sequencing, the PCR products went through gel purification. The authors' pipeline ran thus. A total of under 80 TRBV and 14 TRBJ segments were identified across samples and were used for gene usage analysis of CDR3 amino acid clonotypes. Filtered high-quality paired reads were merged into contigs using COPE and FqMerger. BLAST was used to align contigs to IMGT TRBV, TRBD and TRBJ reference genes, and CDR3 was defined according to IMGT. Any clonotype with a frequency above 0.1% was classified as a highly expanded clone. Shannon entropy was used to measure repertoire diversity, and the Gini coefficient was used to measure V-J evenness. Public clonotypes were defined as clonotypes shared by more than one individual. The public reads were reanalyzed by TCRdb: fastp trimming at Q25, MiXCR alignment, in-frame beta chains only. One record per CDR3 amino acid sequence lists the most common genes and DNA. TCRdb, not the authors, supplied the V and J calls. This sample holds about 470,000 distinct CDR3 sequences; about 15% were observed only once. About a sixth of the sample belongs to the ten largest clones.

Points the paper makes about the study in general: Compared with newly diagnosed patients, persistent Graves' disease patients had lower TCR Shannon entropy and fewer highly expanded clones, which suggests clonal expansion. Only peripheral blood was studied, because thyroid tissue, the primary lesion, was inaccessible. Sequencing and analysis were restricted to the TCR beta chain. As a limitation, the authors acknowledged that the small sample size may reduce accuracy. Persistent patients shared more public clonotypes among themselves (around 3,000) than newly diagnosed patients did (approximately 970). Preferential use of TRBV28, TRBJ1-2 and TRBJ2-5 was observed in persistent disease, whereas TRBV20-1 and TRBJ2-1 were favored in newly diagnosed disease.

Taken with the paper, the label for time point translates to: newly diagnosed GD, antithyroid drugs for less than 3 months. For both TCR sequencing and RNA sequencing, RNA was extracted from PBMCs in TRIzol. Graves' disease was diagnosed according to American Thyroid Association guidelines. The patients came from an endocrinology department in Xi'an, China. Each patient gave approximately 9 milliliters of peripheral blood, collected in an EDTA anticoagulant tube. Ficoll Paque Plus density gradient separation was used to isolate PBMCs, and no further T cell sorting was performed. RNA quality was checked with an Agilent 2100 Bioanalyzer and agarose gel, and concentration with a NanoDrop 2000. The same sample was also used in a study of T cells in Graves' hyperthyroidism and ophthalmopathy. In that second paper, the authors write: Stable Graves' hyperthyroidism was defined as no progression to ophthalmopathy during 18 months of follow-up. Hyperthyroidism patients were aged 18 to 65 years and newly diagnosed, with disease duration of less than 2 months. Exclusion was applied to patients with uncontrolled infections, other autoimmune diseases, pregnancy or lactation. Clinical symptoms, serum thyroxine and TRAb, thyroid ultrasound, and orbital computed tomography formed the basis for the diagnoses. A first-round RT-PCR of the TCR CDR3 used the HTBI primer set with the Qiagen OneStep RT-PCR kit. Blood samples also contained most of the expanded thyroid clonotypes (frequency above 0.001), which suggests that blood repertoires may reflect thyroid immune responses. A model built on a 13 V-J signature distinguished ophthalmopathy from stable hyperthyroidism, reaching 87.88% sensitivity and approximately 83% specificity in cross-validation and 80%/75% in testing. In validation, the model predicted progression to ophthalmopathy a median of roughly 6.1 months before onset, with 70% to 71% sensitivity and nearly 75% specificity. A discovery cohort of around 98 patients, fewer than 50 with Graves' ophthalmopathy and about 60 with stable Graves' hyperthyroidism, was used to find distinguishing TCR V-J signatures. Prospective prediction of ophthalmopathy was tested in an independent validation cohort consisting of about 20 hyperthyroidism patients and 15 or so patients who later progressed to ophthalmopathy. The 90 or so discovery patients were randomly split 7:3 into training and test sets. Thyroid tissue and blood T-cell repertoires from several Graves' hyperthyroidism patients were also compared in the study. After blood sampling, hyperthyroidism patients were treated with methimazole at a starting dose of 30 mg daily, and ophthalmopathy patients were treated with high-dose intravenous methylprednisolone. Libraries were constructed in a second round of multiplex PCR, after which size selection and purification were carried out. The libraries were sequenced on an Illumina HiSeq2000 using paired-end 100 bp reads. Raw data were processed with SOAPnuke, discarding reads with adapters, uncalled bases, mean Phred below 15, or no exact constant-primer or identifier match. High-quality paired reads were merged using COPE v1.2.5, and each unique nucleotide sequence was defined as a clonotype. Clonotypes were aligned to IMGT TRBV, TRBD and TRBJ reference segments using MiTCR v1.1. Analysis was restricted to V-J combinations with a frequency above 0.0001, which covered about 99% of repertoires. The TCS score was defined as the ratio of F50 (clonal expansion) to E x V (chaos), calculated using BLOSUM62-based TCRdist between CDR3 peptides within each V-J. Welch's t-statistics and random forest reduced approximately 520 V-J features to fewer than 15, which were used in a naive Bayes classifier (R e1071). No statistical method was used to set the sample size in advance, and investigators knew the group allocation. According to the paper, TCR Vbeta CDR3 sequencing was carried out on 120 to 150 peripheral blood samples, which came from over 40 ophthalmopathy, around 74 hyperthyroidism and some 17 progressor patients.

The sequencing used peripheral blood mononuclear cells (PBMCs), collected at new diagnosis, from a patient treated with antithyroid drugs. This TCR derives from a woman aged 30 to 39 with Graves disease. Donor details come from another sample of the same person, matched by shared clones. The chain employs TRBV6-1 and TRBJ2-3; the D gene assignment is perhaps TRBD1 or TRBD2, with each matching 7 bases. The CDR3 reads CASNWRRGQGGNDGTDTQYF. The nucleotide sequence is TGTGCCAGCAACTGGAGGCGGGGTCAGGGGGGGAACGATGGGACAGATACGCAGTATTTT.